The clone carrying this T cell receptor beta chain turned up a few times. Its antigen remains unknown. The CDR3 consists of 18 residues. The V segment lost 5 bases and the J segment 1 base; nucleotides outside the gene matches: 16. Germline CDR1 reads SGHVS; CDR2 reads FNYEAQ. Healthy donors of bone marrow made up the group. This specimen comes from a study of cytomegalovirus exposure and HLA in healthy donors. Study-wide results and limits: Most likely, a cluster of highly shared sequence variants arose as a sequencing artifact.

PCR amplification relied on 60 Vbeta primers (plus 13 Jbeta primers). Authors' processing steps: Counted up in a later analysis, unique TCR beta chains came to some 72 million, with around 12 million shared. Sequenced by immunoSEQ multiplex PCR; TCRdb stores in-frame clones only, minus some. V, J and clone size reflect that table, while D and trimming were determined from the DNA. Of 150,000 to 200,000 clones in the sample, just under 80% were seen once. The clonotype comes from a young woman in good health and CMV-seropositive. V and J are TRBV7-6 and TRBJ2-7; 8 bases align to TRBD1. Specimen: PBMCs. CDR3 sequence reads: CASSRTSAPGGRSYEQYF. The CDR3 DNA reads TGTGCCAGCAGCCGCACCTCAGCCCCAGGGGGCAGATCCTACGAGCAGTACTTC.